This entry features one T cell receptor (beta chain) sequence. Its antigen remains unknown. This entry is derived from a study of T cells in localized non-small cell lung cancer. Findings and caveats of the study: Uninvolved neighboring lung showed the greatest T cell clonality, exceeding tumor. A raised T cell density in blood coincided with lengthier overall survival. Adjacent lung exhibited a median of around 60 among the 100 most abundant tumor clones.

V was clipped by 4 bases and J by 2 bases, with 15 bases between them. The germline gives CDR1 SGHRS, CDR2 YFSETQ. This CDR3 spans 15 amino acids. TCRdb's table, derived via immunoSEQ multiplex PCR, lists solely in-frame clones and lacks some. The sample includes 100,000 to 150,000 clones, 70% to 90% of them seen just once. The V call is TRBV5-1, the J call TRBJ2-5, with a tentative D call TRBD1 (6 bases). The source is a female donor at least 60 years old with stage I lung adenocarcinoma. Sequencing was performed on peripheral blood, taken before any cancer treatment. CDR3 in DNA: TGCGCCAGCAGCCCATGGGGCACAGGGCAAGAGACCCAGTACTTC. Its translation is CASSPWGTGQETQYF. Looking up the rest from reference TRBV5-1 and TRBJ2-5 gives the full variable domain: KAGVTQTPRYLIKTRGQQVTLSCSPISGHRSVSWYQQTPGQGLQFLFEYFSETQRNKGNFPGRFSGRQFSNSRSEMNVSTLELGDSALYLCASSPWGTGQETQYFGPGTRLLVL.